The source of this T cell receptor (beta chain) is a study of cytomegalovirus exposure and HLA in healthy donors. The V and J ends lost 4 bases and 6 bases respectively, with 12 bases between them. CDR3 length: 14 amino acids. Germline values: CDR1 SGHVS, CDR2 FQNEAQ. A multiplex PCR was run with 60 Vbeta primers and 13 Jbeta primers. Some clones are missing from TCRdb's copy, which holds only in-frame ones; the method was immunoSEQ multiplex PCR. There are 150,000 or so clones in the sample; approximately 70% occur only once, and 1.5% to 2% lies in the top ten. The chain has TRBV7-8 and TRBJ2-2; possible D gene TRBD1, 5 bases. The receptor was isolated from a woman under 30 in good health and CMV-seronegative. Sequencing was done on a sample of PBMCs. The CDR3 protein is CASSSPRVAGELFF. For the CDR3, the DNA is TGTGCCAGCAGCTCCCCCAGGGTTGCCGGGGAGCTGTTTTTT.